The 28 T cell receptor beta chains below come from one sample, sequenced in a study of blood T cell repertoires in COVID-19. TCRdb's copy holds only in-frame clones and misses some; the assay was immunoSEQ multiplex PCR. The table records 350,000 to 550,000 clones, around 87% of them present only once. Sequencing was done on a sample of PBMCs or T cells enriched from blood (not recorded which). The receptors derive from a man aged 30-40 years who had recovered from COVID-19.

The chain couples TRBV12-3 or TRBV12-4 to TRBJ2-7; D is undetermined. The CDR3 loop spans 12 amino acids. Trimming cost V 2 bases and J 5 bases, with 7 bases left between them. CDR3 sequence (DNA): TGTGCCAGCAGTTTACTTTCCCACGAGCAGTACTTC. Its translation is CASSLLSHEQYF.

This clone was seen only once. The genes are TRBV15 and TRBJ1-6, with TRBD1 as a possible D gene (5 bases). V lost 2 bases and J 6 bases, leaving 23 bases between the germline ends. The CDR3 totals 19 residues. From germline, CDR1 is LNHNV and CDR2 YYDKDF (reference sequence). The CDR3 DNA follows: TGTGCCACCAGCAGATCCCCCTTACATGGGACTGCCTTTAATTCACCCCTCCACTTT. Its protein is CATSRSPLHGTAFNSPLHF.

V is TRBV5-4 and J is TRBJ2-2, with 10 positions matching TRBD2. With 1 base clipped from V and 8 bases from J, the junction kept 11 bases outside the gene matches. Germline CDR1 reads SGHNT; CDR2 reads YYREEE (reference sequence). The length of the CDR3 is 17 residues. The CDR3 region is CASSLKLIAGGGGELFF. As DNA, the CDR3 is TGTGCCAGCAGCTTGAAGTTGATAGCGGGAGGAGGTGGGGAGCTGTTTTTT.

V usage is TRBV3-1 (or the pseudogene TRBV3-2) and J usage is TRBJ2-1, with a tentative D call TRBD2 (6 bases). CDR3 length: 15 residues. V lost 0 bases, J lost 4 bases, and 10 bases lay in between. CDR1 LGHDT and CDR2 YNNKEL come from the germline V gene (reference sequence). CDR3 amino acids: CASSQDRGTYNEQFF. CDR3 nucleotide sequence: TGTGCCAGCAGCCAAGATCGGGGGACTTACAATGAGCAGTTCTTC.

V gene TRBV5-5 combines with J gene TRBJ1-4; D ambiguous. CDR3 length equals 13 residues. Between the trimmed V and J ends, which lost 3 bases and 5 bases, there was a span of 8 bases. Germline V gives CDR1 SGHKS, CDR2 YYEKEE (reference sequence). The CDR3 DNA reads as TGTGCCAGCAGCTGGGCAGAAAATGAAAAACTGTTTTTT. Residues: CASSWAENEKLFF. Based on the CDR3 plus reference TRBV5-5 and TRBJ1-4, the full variable domain is DAGVTQSPTHLIKTRGQQVTLRCSPISGHKSVSWYQQVLGQGPQFIFQYYEKEERGRGNFPDRFSARQFPNYSSELNVNALLLGDSALYLCASSWAENEKLFFGSGTQLSVL.

The chain uses TRBV30 and TRBJ2-1; 10 nucleotides agree with TRBD2. There are 13 residues in the CDR3. Germline V gene lookup returns CDR1 GTSNPN and CDR2 SVGIG (reference sequence). The ends lost 7 bases at V and 4 bases at J; junction bases unmatched: 4. CDR3: CAYTLAGYNEQFF. CDR3 sequence (DNA): TGTGCCTACACACTAGCGGGATACAATGAGCAGTTCTTC.

The chain has TRBV9 and TRBJ1-4, with 7 bases fitting TRBD1. Looked up from germline, CDR1 is SGDLS and CDR2 is YYNGEE. The CDR3 is 19 residues long. V trimming: 3 bases; J trimming: 7 bases; junction bases outside the gene matches: 21. The CDR3 sequence is CASSATRTGSGPFGEKLFF. In nucleotides, the CDR3 is TGTGCCAGCAGCGCCACACGGACAGGCTCTGGGCCTTTTGGTGAAAAACTGTTTTTT.

The genes are TRBV9 and TRBJ2-2; 7 bases are shared with TRBD1. There are 14 residues in the CDR3. Germline V gene sequence: CDR1 SGDLS, CDR2 YYNGEE. Trimming removed 4 bases from V and 1 base from J; junction bases left unmatched: 1. The DNA of the CDR3 is TGTGCCAGCAGCTGGACAGGGAACACCGGGGAGCTGTTTTTT. Its protein is CASSWTGNTGELFF.

V and J are TRBV27 and TRBJ2-4, with unresolved D. CDR3 length: 14 amino acids. The V end was cut by 8 bases, the J end by 0 bases, with 11 bases between. The V gene's germline CDR1 is MNHEY and CDR2 SMNVEV (reference sequence). The CDR3 region has the DNA TGTGCCAGCCAAAGCTCCCTAGCCAAAAACATTCAGTACTTC. Its translation: CASQSSLAKNIQYF.

The rearrangement links TRBV15 to TRBJ2-7; 8 positions agree with TRBD1. V lost 0 bases, J lost 6 bases, and 7 bases stayed unmatched. The CDR3 is made up of 15 amino acids. The germline gives CDR1 LNHNV, CDR2 YYDKDF (reference sequence). CDR3 sequence reads: CATSRERTGFGEQYF. CDR3 nucleotide sequence: TGTGCCACCAGCAGAGAGAGGACAGGGTTTGGCGAGCAGTACTTC.

The gene calls are TRBV29-1 and TRBJ2-7; weak D call: TRBD1 (7 bases). Germline CDR1 and CDR2: SQVTM and ANQGSEA. The CDR3 has 14 residues. With 5 bases removed from V and 1 base from J, the gap between germline ends came to 15 bases. The CDR3 DNA is TGCAGCGTTACGGAGGGGGCCTTATCCTACGAGCAGTACTTC. Encoded protein: CSVTEGALSYEQYF.

V gene TRBV19 combines with J gene TRBJ1-2; D is possibly TRBD1 (6 bases). V was cut by 7 bases and J by 2 bases, with 14 bases left in between. Germline values: CDR1 LNHDA, CDR2 SQIVND (reference sequence). This CDR3 is built from 14 residues. In nucleotides, the CDR3 is TGTGCCAGTACCCAAGGACAGATAAACTATGGCTACACCTTC. As protein: CASTQGQINYGYTF.

The DNA of the CDR3 is TGTGCCAGCAGCTTCCCCCCGGGAAACGAGCAGTACTTC. Translated, it gives CASSFPPGNEQYF. The chain recombines TRBV7-6 with TRBJ2-7; TRBD2 is a possible D gene (5 bases). V lost 3 bases to trimming and J lost 5 bases, with 11 bases between them. CDR1 SGHVS and CDR2 FNYEAQ come from the germline V gene. The CDR3 length is 13 residues.

This chain uses TRBV4-1 with TRBJ1-1, with D perhaps matching TRBD1 (6 bases). CDR1 is MGHRA, CDR2 YSYEKL, per germline. Trimming removed 0 bases from V and 0 bases from J, with 11 bases in between. This CDR3 comprises 16 residues. The CDR3 DNA is TGCGCCAGCAGCCAAGATCTGTACAGGGTGAACACTGAAGCTTTCTTT. Translating it yields CASSQDLYRVNTEAFF.

On this clone itself: The sample has other DNA sequences that encode this CDR3 too. V and J are TRBV5-8 and TRBJ2-7; D is unresolved. Trimming took off 1 base at V and 5 bases at J, with 7 bases between the two ends. The CDR3 runs to 12 residues. Germline lookup yields CDR1 SGHTS and CDR2 YDEGEE. The CDR3: CASSLTRDEQYF. The CDR3 DNA is TGTGCCAGCAGCTTGACCCGGGACGAGCAGTACTTC.

The chain combines TRBV5-6 with TRBJ2-7, with TRBD1 matching 7 bases. The ends lost 2 bases at V and 1 base at J; junction bases unmatched: 9. This CDR3 spans 16 amino acids. Germline assignment: CDR1 SGHDT and CDR2 YYEEEE. The CDR3 region has the DNA TGTGCCAGCAGCTTTGACATGGGGACAGCGTCCTACGAGCAGTACTTC. This gives the protein CASSFDMGTASYEQYF.

J is TRBJ1-5 and V is TRBV7-9; 11 nucleotides agree with TRBD1. Losses at the gene ends were 0 bases for V and 0 bases for J; bases not matched to a gene: 4. Germline CDR1 is SEHNR and CDR2 is FQNEAQ (reference sequence). The CDR3 sequence is 18 residues long. As DNA, the CDR3 is TGTGCCAGCAGCTTAGCGGGACAGGGGGAAGATAGCAATCAGCCCCAGCATTTT. The encoded protein is CASSLAGQGEDSNQPQHF.

V usage is TRBV5-1 and J usage is TRBJ2-1; 12 bases are a match to TRBD2. Trimming removed 4 bases from V and 4 bases from J; junction bases left unmatched: 9. The CDR3 loop spans 17 amino acids. Germline-derived CDR1 and CDR2 are SGHRS and YFSETQ. The CDR3 DNA reads as TGCGCCAGCAGCACCCCTAGCGGGAGGGCCCCATACAATGAGCAGTTCTTC. It translates to CASSTPSGRAPYNEQFF. Full variable domain (rest looked up from reference TRBV5-1 and TRBJ2-1): KAGVTQTPRYLIKTRGQQVTLSCSPISGHRSVSWYQQTPGQGLQFLFEYFSETQRNKGNFPGRFSGRQFSNSRSEMNVSTLELGDSALYLCASSTPSGRAPYNEQFFGPGTRLTVL.

The sample holds one count of this clone. The CDR3: CASSLQFNQPQHF. DNA for the CDR3: TGTGCCAGCAGTCTCCAGTTTAATCAGCCCCAGCATTTT. The chain recombines TRBV27 with TRBJ1-5; D is ambiguous. Germline-derived CDR1 and CDR2 are MNHEY and SMNVEV (reference sequence). The CDR3 covers 13 residues. V was clipped by 5 bases and J by 4 bases, with 9 bases between them.

The chain recombines TRBV5-4 with TRBJ2-5, with 8 bases matching TRBD2. The CDR3 contains 13 residues. The ends lost 5 bases at V and 4 bases at J; junction bases unmatched: 4. CDR1 is SGHNT, CDR2 YYREEE, per germline (reference sequence). The CDR3, as DNA: TGTGCCAGCAGGATGGCGGGAGGAGAGACCCAGTACTTC. Its protein product is CASRMAGGETQYF.

The chain combines TRBV3-1 (or the pseudogene TRBV3-2) with TRBJ2-3; TRBD2 matches at 8 bases. J lost 0 bases, V lost 4 bases, and 0 bases had no gene match. The germline V gene encodes CDR1 LGHDT and CDR2 YNNKEL (reference sequence). This CDR3 comprises 14 residues. The CDR3 DNA reads TGTGCCAGCAGCCTAGCGGGAAGCACAGATACGCAGTATTTT. Protein product: CASSLAGSTDTQYF.

CDR3 bases: TGTGCCAGCAGTTTATCGCACAGGGAGAATGCTGAAGCTTTCTTT. Translation gives CASSLSHRENAEAFF. This rearrangement joins TRBV27 to TRBJ1-1; maybe TRBD1 (6 bases). Between the trimmed V and J ends, which lost 0 bases and 6 bases, there was a span of 14 bases. The CDR3 consists of 15 residues. Germline CDR1 reads MNHEY; CDR2 reads SMNVEV (reference sequence).

A single count supports this clone. The rearrangement links TRBV28 to TRBJ2-7; tentatively, D is TRBD2 (6 bases). There are 14 residues in the CDR3. Germline V gene lookup returns CDR1 MDHEN and CDR2 SYDVKM. V was shortened by 10 bases and J by 0 bases, with 16 bases between the two germline ends. The CDR3 spells CATQDYRSSYEQYF. CDR3 bases: TGTGCCACCCAGGACTATCGGAGCTCCTACGAGCAGTACTTC.

The chain couples TRBV3-1 (or the pseudogene TRBV3-2) to TRBJ2-7, with TRBD2 matching 9 bases. This CDR3 spans 15 amino acids. CDR1 is LGHDT and CDR2 is YNNKEL in the germline V gene (reference sequence). V trimming: 1 base; J trimming: 4 bases; junction bases outside the gene matches: 5. The CDR3 sequence is CASSQVGREGYEQYF. Here the CDR3 DNA reads TGTGCCAGCAGCCAAGTGGGGCGGGAGGGGTACGAGCAGTACTTC.

Only one count was recorded for this clone. The CDR3 bases are TGTGCTAGTGGTCCCAGAGGAGTCCAAGAGACCCAGTACTTC. Its protein is CASGPRGVQETQYF. The J gene is TRBJ2-5, the V gene TRBV12-5, with D uncertain. The CDR3 length is 14 residues. V was cut by 5 bases and J by 1 base, with 11 bases left in between. Per germline, CDR1 LGHNT and CDR2 FRNRAP.

The chain employs TRBV9 and TRBJ2-5, with TRBD1 matching over 11 bases. The CDR3 runs to 16 residues. Trimming at V came to 4 bases and at J to 7 bases, leaving 12 bases not matched to a gene. Germline V gene data show CDR1 as SGDLS and CDR2 as YYNGEE. In DNA, the CDR3 is TGTGCCAGCAGCTCCGGGGGAGGGACAGGGGGTACGACCCAGTACTTC. Its protein product is CASSSGGGTGGTTQYF. The entire variable domain, with the rest obtained from reference TRBV9 and TRBJ2-5, is as follows: DSGVTQTPKHLITATGQRVTLRCSPRSGDLSVYWYQQSLDQGLQFLIQYYNGEERAKGNILERFSAQQFPDLHSELNLSSLELGDSALYFCASSSGGGTGGTTQYFGPGTRLLVL.

The chain combines TRBV10-1 with TRBJ2-1, with 9 bases matching TRBD2. From germline, CDR1 is WNHNN and CDR2 SYGVQD (reference sequence). This CDR3 contains 15 residues. The ends lost 3 bases at V and 2 bases at J; junction bases unmatched: 2. CDR3 sequence (DNA): TGCGCCAGCAGTGATAAGCGGGAGGCCTACAATGAGCAGTTCTTC. Encoded protein: CASSDKREAYNEQFF.

J is TRBJ2-3 and V is TRBV30; 10 bases agree with TRBD2. Germline V gives CDR1 GTSNPN, CDR2 SVGIG (reference sequence). V was clipped by 3 bases and J by 3 bases; unmatched bases: 3. There are 14 residues in the CDR3. The CDR3 loop is CAWRPSGRTDTQYF. CDR3 DNA: TGTGCCTGGAGACCTAGCGGGAGAACAGATACGCAGTATTTT.